The 16 T cell receptor beta chains below all came from one sample that was sequenced in a study of T cell changes during pregnancy in multiple sclerosis (dated by TCRdb to about 2019). The library was obtained by the immunoSEQ multiplex PCR assay. Imported from immuneACCESS, the table was reduced by TCRdb to in-frame sequences with V and J called. These copies leave out some clones; in studies compared against another copy, an unresolved V gene accounts for under half, and the cause of the remainder is not known. The sample includes under 45,000 clones, with about 88% observed a single time. Around 3.9% of the sample belongs to the ten largest clones. Sequenced here: CD8+ T cells from peripheral blood mononuclear cells, sampled in the first trimester of pregnancy. The receptors here all came from a female donor with multiple sclerosis, enrolled in a pregnancy study.

This clone was seen only once. The rearrangement uses TRBV5-6 and TRBJ2-7; the match to TRBD2 covers 7 bases. Germline CDR1 SGHDT, CDR2 YYEEEE. The CDR3 contains 13 residues. V gave up 2 bases and J gave up 6 bases; unmatched junction bases: 5. The CDR3 DNA sequence: TGTGCCAGCAGCTTTGGGGGAGGGGTCGAGCAGTACTTC. It specifies CASSFGGGVEQYF.

CDR3: CASSPTRGGQGYYGYTF. CDR3 in DNA: TGCGCCAGCAGCCCAACCAGGGGGGGACAGGGGTACTATGGCTACACCTTC. This sequence joins TRBV4-3 and TRBJ1-2; the match to TRBD1 covers 10 bases. The germline gives CDR1 LGHNA, CDR2 YSLEER. This CDR3 is built from 17 residues. Losses at the gene ends were 4 bases for V and 3 bases for J; bases not matched to a gene: 11.

CDR3 amino acids: CASSSGPGGPTGELFF. DNA of the CDR3: TGTGCCAGCAGCTCGGGACCCGGGGGGCCCACCGGGGAGCTGTTTTTT. The chain recombines TRBV7-9 with TRBJ2-2; perhaps TRBD2 as D (7 bases). Germline CDR1 SEHNR, CDR2 FQNEAQ (reference sequence). Trimming cost V 4 bases and J 4 bases, with 16 bases left between them. The CDR3 has 16 amino acids.

J is TRBJ2-1 and V is TRBV7-9, with 8 nucleotides matching TRBD2. The CDR3 runs to 16 residues. The ends lost 5 bases at V and 2 bases at J; junction bases unmatched: 8. Germline lookup yields CDR1 SEHNR and CDR2 FQNEAQ (reference sequence). The CDR3 DNA is TGTGCCAGCAGCCAATTTAGCGGGGACCCCTACAATGAGCAGTTCTTC. Translated: CASSQFSGDPYNEQFF.

The sample holds one count of this clone. This CDR3 is CASSVASKPSSYNEQFF. The DNA of the CDR3 is TGTGCCAGCAGCGTAGCATCCAAACCGAGCTCCTACAATGAGCAGTTCTTC. The chain links TRBV9 to TRBJ2-1; D unclear. V was trimmed by 0 bases and J by 0 bases, leaving 13 bases between them. There are 17 residues in the CDR3. Looked up from germline, CDR1 is SGDLS and CDR2 is YYNGEE.

The genes are TRBV7-2 and TRBJ2-7, with TRBD1 matching over 7 bases. Germline CDR1 SGHTA, CDR2 FQGNSA. The CDR3 loop spans 12 amino acids. The J segment lost 7 bases and the V segment lost 6 bases, leaving 6 bases of the junction unmatched. The CDR3 loop is CASSQTGDEQYF. In DNA form, the CDR3 reads TGTGCCAGCAGTCAAACAGGGGATGAGCAGTACTTC.

This rearrangement joins TRBV29-1 to TRBJ2-7; D remains ambiguous. The germline gives CDR1 SQVTM, CDR2 ANQGSEA. V was pared by 2 bases and J by 2 bases, with 10 bases between. The CDR3 loop spans 13 amino acids. In nucleotides, the CDR3 is TGCAGCGTTGAACAGGCCAGGACCTACGAGCAGTACTTC. This sequence encodes CSVEQARTYEQYF.

The V gene is TRBV7-2, the J gene TRBJ2-1, with 8 positions matching TRBD1. Per germline, CDR1 SGHTA and CDR2 FQGNSA. V dropped 1 base and J dropped 8; count of bases not matched to a gene: 7. The CDR3 is made up of 15 amino acids. The CDR3 bases are TGTGCCAGCAGCTTAGGCACAGGGGGAATCCATGAGCAGTTCTTC. Translation gives CASSLGTGGIHEQFF. Looking up the rest from reference TRBV7-2 and TRBJ2-1 gives the full variable domain: GAGVSQSPSNKVTEKGKDVELRCDPISGHTALYWYRQSLGQGLEFLIYFQGNSAPDKSGLPSDRFSAERTGGSVSTLTIQRTQQEDSAVYLCASSLGTGGIHEQFFGPGTRLTVL.

J is TRBJ1-1 and V is TRBV2, with 9 nucleotides matching TRBD1. The germline CDR1 and CDR2 sequences are SNHLY and FYNNEI. The CDR3 totals 14 residues. V shed 7 bases, J shed 8 bases, and the junction held 11 bases outside the gene matches. The CDR3 DNA sequence: TGTGCCAGCAATACGGACAGGGGTGTTCGGGAAGCTTTCTTT. It codes for CASNTDRGVREAFF.

The chain uses TRBV19 and TRBJ2-7; TRBD1 aligns across 7 bases. This CDR3 spans 13 amino acids. Germline V gene data show CDR1 as LNHDA and CDR2 as SQIVND (reference sequence). Trimming at V came to 8 bases and at J to 0 bases, leaving 4 bases not matched to a gene. CDR3 bases: TGTGCCAGTCGGGGACAGAACTCCTACGAGCAGTACTTC. As protein: CASRGQNSYEQYF.

The rearrangement joins TRBV9 to TRBJ2-7, with 9 nucleotides matching TRBD2. This CDR3 has 14 residues. CDR1 is SGDLS and CDR2 is YYNGEE in the germline V gene. The V gene end was trimmed by 3 bases and the J gene end by 4 bases; junction bases not matched to a gene: 5. The CDR3 nucleotides are TGTGCCAGCAGCGCCGGGACTAGCCAATACGAGCAGTACTTC. Protein product: CASSAGTSQYEQYF.

V usage is TRBV6-4 and J usage is TRBJ1-1; TRBD1 might be the D (5 bases). Germline-derived CDR1 and CDR2 are MRHNA and SNTAGT. The germline V and J ends were trimmed by 3 bases and 4 bases, with 15 bases remaining between them. The CDR3 covers 15 residues. The CDR3 region is CASSEFGGVGTEAFF. The CDR3 DNA reads TGTGCCAGCAGTGAGTTTGGGGGGGTGGGCACTGAAGCTTTCTTT.

The CDR3 DNA is TGTGCCAGCAGCTTAGAGGGCACAGGGAACACTGAAGCTTTCTTT. Encoded protein: CASSLEGTGNTEAFF. The chain joins TRBV7-2 to TRBJ1-1; tentatively, D is TRBD1 (5 bases). From germline, CDR1 is SGHTA and CDR2 FQGNSA. There are 15 residues in the CDR3. The V gene lost 1 base and the J gene lost 1 base, with 10 bases spanning the gap.

This clone has a single count. The J gene is TRBJ1-5, the V gene TRBV2; 9 bases map to TRBD1. From germline, CDR1 is SNHLY and CDR2 FYNNEI. The V and J ends lost 0 bases and 6 bases, in that order; junction bases with no gene match: 9. The length of the CDR3 is 17 residues. CDR3 region: CASSEALGDRARQPQHF. The CDR3 DNA follows: TGTGCCAGCAGTGAAGCGCTTGGGGACAGGGCTCGTCAGCCCCAGCATTTT.

The genes are TRBV4-3 and TRBJ2-7; the match to TRBD1 covers 9 bases. V shed 4 bases and J 1 base; nucleotides not matched to a gene: 2. The CDR3 extends over 14 amino acids. CDR1 is LGHNA, CDR2 YSLEER, per germline. The CDR3 spells CASSPGTGSYEQYF. The CDR3, as DNA: TGCGCCAGCAGCCCCGGGACAGGGTCCTACGAGCAGTACTTC.

This clone showed up just once. This chain connects TRBV13 to TRBJ2-3, with D perhaps matching TRBD2 (5 bases). The germline V gene has CDR1 PRHDT and CDR2 FYEKMQ (reference sequence). V lost 6 bases and J 6 bases, leaving 10 bases between the germline ends. The CDR3 is made up of 12 amino acids. Here the CDR3 DNA reads TGTGCCAGCAGACTAGGCCGGGATACGCAGTATTTT. This codes for CASRLGRDTQYF.